Shown below are 28 T cell receptor beta chains from a single sample sequenced in a study of T cell changes during pregnancy in multiple sclerosis. Method: immunoSEQ multiplex PCR; TCRdb's copy keeps in-frame clones and lacks some. The data contain 45,000 or so clones, 89% of them singletons. The input for sequencing was CD4+ T cells from peripheral blood mononuclear cells, taken after pregnancy. The source of these receptors is a female donor with multiple sclerosis, enrolled in a pregnancy study.

This clone has just one count. The genes are TRBV2 and TRBJ2-7, with a possible D match to TRBD2 (5 bases). V was pared by 8 bases and J by 7 bases, with 12 bases between. The CDR3 consists of 11 residues. CDR1 and CDR2 (germline): SNHLY, FYNNEI. The CDR3 loop is CASQQAVEQYF. DNA of the CDR3: TGTGCCAGCCAGCAAGCGGTTGAGCAGTACTTC.

The rearrangement uses TRBV10-3 and TRBJ2-3; D is unclear. The CDR3 loop spans 12 amino acids. In germline, CDR1 is ENHRY, CDR2 SYGVKD. With 0 bases removed from V and 5 bases from J, the gap between germline ends came to 3 bases. The CDR3 here is CAISESKDTQYF. The CDR3 DNA reads TGTGCCATCAGTGAGTCTAAAGATACGCAGTATTTT.

The chain uses TRBV11-2 and TRBJ2-2; D perhaps matches TRBD1 (7 bases). Germline V lookup: CDR1 SGHAT, CDR2 FQNNGV. CDR3 length: 14 amino acids. Trimming stripped 6 bases from V and 6 bases from J, with 14 bases between. The CDR3 reads CASSSQGGAGELFF. The CDR3 DNA follows: TGTGCCAGCAGTTCCCAGGGGGGCGCCGGGGAGCTGTTTTTT.

The chain joins TRBV6-1 to TRBJ2-7, with TRBD1 matching 8 bases. Trimming at V came to 7 bases and at J to 2 bases, leaving 7 bases not matched to a gene. Germline V gene lookup returns CDR1 MNHNS and CDR2 SASEGT. CDR3 length: 14 residues. This chain's CDR3 is CASTTGTGAYEQYF. The DNA for the CDR3 is TGTGCCAGCACGACGGGGACAGGAGCCTACGAGCAGTACTTC.

The J gene is TRBJ2-5, the V gene TRBV9; TRBD2 agrees at 11 bases. The trim removed 0 bases at V and 5 bases at J, leaving 3 bases unmatched. From germline, CDR1 is SGDLS and CDR2 YYNGEE. This CDR3 comprises 15 residues. The CDR3 region is CASSVATSGSETQYF. In DNA, the CDR3 is TGTGCCAGCAGCGTAGCCACTAGCGGGAGCGAGACCCAGTACTTC. Full variable domain (outside the CDR3, taken from reference TRBV9 and TRBJ2-5): DSGVTQTPKHLITATGQRVTLRCSPRSGDLSVYWYQQSLDQGLQFLIQYYNGEERAKGNILERFSAQQFPDLHSELNLSSLELGDSALYFCASSVATSGSETQYFGPGTRLLVL.

The chain couples TRBV5-1 to TRBJ1-2; possible D gene TRBD1, 6 bases. The germline V and J ends were trimmed by 5 bases and 3 bases, with 14 bases remaining between them. Per germline, CDR1 SGHRS and CDR2 YFSETQ. CDR3 length equals 14 residues. The CDR3 loop reads CASSYNPGDYGYTF. The CDR3 coding sequence is TGCGCCAGCAGTTATAACCCAGGGGACTATGGCTACACCTTC.

This clone has just a few counts. This chain uses TRBV28 with TRBJ1-5; TRBD1 matches at 7 bases. The germline V gene has CDR1 MDHEN and CDR2 SYDVKM. The CDR3 is 15 residues long. V trimming: 3 bases; J trimming: 2 bases; junction bases outside the gene matches: 4. CDR3 in amino acids: CASSLYTGGNQPQHF. CDR3 nucleotide sequence: TGTGCCAGCAGTTTGTATACAGGGGGCAATCAGCCCCAGCATTTT.

The V and J genes are TRBV4-1 and TRBJ2-5; perhaps TRBD1 as D (6 bases). Trimming pared 4 bases from V and 6 bases from J, leaving 12 bases between. Germline assignment: CDR1 MGHRA and CDR2 YSYEKL. The CDR3 loop spans 13 amino acids. The CDR3: CASSLGQRQTQYF. The CDR3, as DNA: TGCGCCAGCAGCCTCGGACAGCGGCAGACCCAGTACTTC.

The chain uses TRBV5-1 and TRBJ2-3, with 7 bases fitting TRBD2. CDR1 is SGHRS and CDR2 is YFSETQ in the germline V gene. The trim removed 1 base at V and 3 bases at J, leaving 5 bases unmatched. This CDR3 is built from 15 residues. CDR3 sequence: CASSLRVAGTDTQYF. The CDR3 region has the DNA TGCGCCAGCAGCTTGAGGGTAGCGGGTACAGATACGCAGTATTTT.

This chain links TRBV30 with TRBJ2-7; D possibly corresponds to TRBD2 (5 bases). V was shortened by 0 bases and J by 1 base, with 16 bases between the two germline ends. In germline, CDR1 is GTSNPN, CDR2 SVGIG (reference sequence). The CDR3 totals 16 residues. In DNA, the CDR3 is TGTGCCTGGAGTGTCCAAACTAGAGGACGATCCTACGAGCAGTACTTC. Its protein is CAWSVQTRGRSYEQYF.

This chain links TRBV18 with TRBJ2-7, with 10 nucleotides matching TRBD1. V lost 2 bases and J lost 5; bases outside the gene matches: 3. Per germline, CDR1 KGHSH and CDR2 LQKENI. This CDR3 is 14 amino acids long. The CDR3, as DNA: TGTGCCAGCTCACCAGGGACAGGGGAAGACGAGCAGTACTTC. Translation: CASSPGTGEDEQYF.

The rearrangement uses TRBV6-5 and TRBJ2-5; 9 bases match TRBD1. V shed 6 bases, J shed 7 bases, and the junction held 3 bases outside the gene matches. CDR3 length equals 12 residues. Germline V gives CDR1 MNHEY, CDR2 SVGAGI. CDR3 sequence reads: CASSAGQGTQYF. The CDR3 DNA is TGTGCCAGCAGCGCGGGACAGGGGACCCAGTACTTC.

The rearrangement joins TRBV5-1 to TRBJ2-2, with 9 nucleotides matching TRBD2. Unmatched junction bases numbered 7, after V lost 4 bases and J lost 3 bases. Per the germline V gene, CDR1 is SGHRS and CDR2 is YFSETQ. The CDR3 extends over 16 amino acids. CDR3 loop: CASSVPGTSYTGELFF. The CDR3 nucleotides read TGCGCCAGCAGCGTTCCCGGGACTAGCTACACCGGGGAGCTGTTTTTT.

The genes are TRBV5-1 and TRBJ2-5; 7 bases align to TRBD1. V shed 4 bases and J 2 bases; nucleotides not matched to a gene: 2. There are 13 residues in the CDR3. Germline CDR1 and CDR2: SGHRS and YFSETQ. As DNA, the CDR3 is TGCGCCAGCAGCGCACAGGGGCAAGAGACCCAGTACTTC. Protein product: CASSAQGQETQYF.

The CDR3 sequence is CASSIASSGSEAREQYF. CDR3 DNA: TGTGCCAGTAGTATAGCGTCTAGCGGGAGCGAGGCGCGCGAGCAGTACTTC. This sequence joins TRBV19 and TRBJ2-7, with TRBD2 matching 10 bases. J was trimmed by 6 bases and V by 1 base; bases with no gene match: 12. The CDR3 runs 17 residues. Per germline, CDR1 LNHDA and CDR2 SQIVND (reference sequence).

This clone was picked up a small number of times. The chain is built from TRBV5-6 and TRBJ2-1, with TRBD1 matching over 7 bases. The CDR3 spans 13 residues. Germline loops: CDR1 SGHDT, CDR2 YYEEEE. V trimming: 2 bases; J trimming: 12 bases; junction bases outside the gene matches: 8. CDR3 sequence: CASSLSEGTAQFF. The CDR3 DNA is TGTGCCAGCAGCTTATCTGAGGGGACAGCGCAGTTCTTC.

This clone was recorded once. The V gene is TRBV6-5, the J gene TRBJ2-6, with unresolved D. The CDR3 is 16 residues long. Trimming left V 0 bases short and J 2 bases short, with 8 bases between. CDR1 is MNHEY and CDR2 is SVGAGI in the germline V gene. The CDR3: CASSYSHAAGANVLTF. Written as DNA, the CDR3 is TGTGCCAGCAGTTACTCACACGCGGCTGGGGCCAACGTCCTGACTTTC.

The chain uses TRBV5-1 and TRBJ1-5, with D perhaps matching TRBD1 (5 bases). The CDR3 has 14 residues. Deletions cut 4 bases from V and 2 bases from J, with 10 bases between. Germline values: CDR1 SGHRS, CDR2 YFSETQ. The CDR3 DNA reads as TGCGCCAGCAGCCCCGGACACGGCAATCAGCCCCAGCATTTT. This sequence encodes CASSPGHGNQPQHF.

This chain uses TRBV28 with TRBJ1-1; D is undetermined. V lost 5 bases and J 3 bases, leaving 4 bases between the germline ends. CDR3 length equals 11 residues. CDR1 and CDR2 from the germline V gene are MDHEN and SYDVKM. The CDR3 sequence is CASSNYTEAFF. Written as DNA, the CDR3 is TGTGCCAGCAGTAACTACACTGAAGCTTTCTTT.

The chain couples TRBV11-2 to TRBJ1-2; no firm D call. V was clipped by 5 bases and J by 8 bases, with 18 bases between them. The CDR3 runs to 14 residues. Per germline, CDR1 SGHAT and CDR2 FQNNGV. The CDR3 protein is CASSTETDLVGYTF. The DNA for the CDR3 is TGTGCCAGCAGCACGGAGACGGATTTGGTGGGCTACACCTTC.

V gene TRBV28 combines with J gene TRBJ2-1; 8 bases fit TRBD2. After removal of 6 bases from V and 5 bases from J, the junction contained 9 bases not matched to a gene. This CDR3 spans 15 amino acids. Germline loops: CDR1 MDHEN, CDR2 SYDVKM. The CDR3 region has the DNA TGTGCCAGCAGCCCCGGGGGGGCGAATAACAATGAGCAGTTCTTC. Protein: CASSPGGANNNEQFF.

V usage is TRBV5-5 and J usage is TRBJ2-5; TRBD1 matches at 9 bases. The CDR3 is 13 amino acids. V shed 8 bases and J 5 bases; nucleotides not matched to a gene: 7. The germline CDR1 and CDR2 sequences are SGHKS and YYEKEE (reference sequence). The CDR3 reads CASHRGQRETQYF. The CDR3 DNA is TGTGCCAGTCACAGGGGGCAAAGGGAGACCCAGTACTTC.

The V and J genes are TRBV18 and TRBJ1-4; D might be TRBD1 (6 bases). The germline V and J ends were trimmed by 3 bases and 6 bases, with 17 bases remaining between them. The CDR3 runs 16 residues. Per germline, CDR1 KGHSH and CDR2 LQKENI. CDR3 DNA: TGTGCCAGCTCACCGCGAGGAGGGGGGGGAGATGAAAAACTGTTTTTT. Protein sequence: CASSPRGGGGDEKLFF.

The rearrangement joins TRBV2 to TRBJ2-7, with 7 bases lining up with TRBD1. Germline trimming cut 6 bases from V and 0 bases from J; bases unmatched to any gene: 8. Germline lookup yields CDR1 SNHLY and CDR2 FYNNEI. CDR3 size: 15 residues. The CDR3 nucleotides are TGTGCCAGCAGGATCCGGGACAGCCCCTCCTACGAGCAGTACTTC. It is translated as CASRIRDSPSYEQYF.

V usage is TRBV4-1 and J usage is TRBJ2-1; TRBD2 matches 13 bases. After removal of 5 bases from V and 1 base from J, the junction contained 8 bases not matched to a gene. Germline CDR1 is MGHRA and CDR2 is YSYEKL. The CDR3 covers 18 residues. CDR3 coding DNA: TGCGCCAGCAGCGGACCGGGACTAGCGGGATTGTCCTACAATGAGCAGTTCTTC. Amino acid sequence: CASSGPGLAGLSYNEQFF.

The chain has TRBV9 and TRBJ1-2, with D unresolved. The CDR3 runs 13 residues. Between the trimmed V and J ends, which lost 0 bases and 0 bases, there was a span of 3 bases. CDR1 is SGDLS, CDR2 YYNGEE, per germline. This CDR3 reads CASSVGPNYGYTF. CDR3 bases: TGTGCCAGCAGCGTAGGGCCTAACTATGGCTACACCTTC.

The rearrangement uses TRBV2 and TRBJ1-1, with D hard to call. The CDR3 runs to 12 residues. Germline V gene sequence: CDR1 SNHLY, CDR2 FYNNEI. The V and J ends lost 1 base and 7 bases respectively, with 7 bases between them. The CDR3 DNA sequence: TGTGCCAGCAGTGAAGTTCAGTTTGAAGCTTTCTTT. This sequence encodes CASSEVQFEAFF.

The CDR3 DNA reads as TGCGCCAGCAGTGAGTGGCAGGGACAGACTTTTAGCTCCTACAATGAGCAGTTCTTC. It translates to CASSEWQGQTFSSYNEQFF. This chain links TRBV10-2 with TRBJ2-1; 7 bases are shared with TRBD1. Germline V gives CDR1 WSHSY, CDR2 SAAADI. The junction had 12 bases not matched to a gene; V was cut back by 1 base and J by 0 bases. CDR3 length: 19 amino acids.